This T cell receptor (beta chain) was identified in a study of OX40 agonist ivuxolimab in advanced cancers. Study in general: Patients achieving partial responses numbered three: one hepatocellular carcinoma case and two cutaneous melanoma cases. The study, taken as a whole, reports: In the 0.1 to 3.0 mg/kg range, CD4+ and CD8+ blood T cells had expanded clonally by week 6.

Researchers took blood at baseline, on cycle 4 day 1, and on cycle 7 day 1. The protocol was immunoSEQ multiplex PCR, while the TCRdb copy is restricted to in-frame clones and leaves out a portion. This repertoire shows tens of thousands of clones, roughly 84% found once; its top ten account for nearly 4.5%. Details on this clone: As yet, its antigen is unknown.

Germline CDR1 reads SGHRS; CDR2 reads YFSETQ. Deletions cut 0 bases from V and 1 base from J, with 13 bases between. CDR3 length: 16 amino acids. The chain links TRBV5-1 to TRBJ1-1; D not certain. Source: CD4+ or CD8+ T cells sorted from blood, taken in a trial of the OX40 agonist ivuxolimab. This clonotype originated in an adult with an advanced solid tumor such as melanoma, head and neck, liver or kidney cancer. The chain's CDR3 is CASSLGSGGKNTEAFF. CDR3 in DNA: TGCGCCAGCAGCTTGGGTTCGGGAGGGAAGAACACTGAAGCTTTCTTT.